This passage covers 10 T cell receptor beta chains from one sample sequenced in a study of cytomegalovirus exposure and HLA in healthy donors. Use of 60 Vbeta and 13 Jbeta primers characterized the PCR. Libraries were prepared by immunoSEQ multiplex PCR; TCRdb keeps only in-frame clonotypes and omits some of them. The repertoire includes roughly 120,000 clones, around 79% of them detected once, and about 3.3% sits in the top ten. Sequenced: PBMCs. The receptors were gathered from a woman in her thirties in good health and CMV-seropositive.

The CDR3 DNA is TGTGCCAGCAGCTCAGGGGGTGGCGAGCAGTACTTC. Translating gives CASSSGGGEQYF. The V and J genes are TRBV7-6 and TRBJ2-7; 7 bases align to TRBD1. This CDR3 region has 12 residues. CDR1 and CDR2 (germline): SGHVS, FNYEAQ. The J segment lost 6 bases and the V segment lost 4 bases, leaving 3 bases of the junction unmatched.

The chain combines TRBV28 with TRBJ1-2; weak D call: TRBD1 (5 bases). In germline, CDR1 is MDHEN, CDR2 SYDVKM. The CDR3 has 13 residues. The V and J ends lost 6 bases and 4 bases respectively, with 12 bases between them. In nucleotides, the CDR3 is TGTGCCAGCAGCTCAGGGCTGGGCTATGGCTACACCTTC. As protein: CASSSGLGYGYTF.

The rearrangement joins TRBV25-1 to TRBJ1-3; D gene ambiguous. V was trimmed by 4 bases and J by 4 bases, leaving 5 bases between them. The germline CDR1 and CDR2 sequences are MGHDK and SYGVNS. The CDR3 runs to 12 residues. The CDR3 loop is CASSAGGNTIYF. CDR3 sequence (DNA): TGTGCCAGCAGTGCGGGAGGAAACACCATATATTTT. Full variable domain (missing parts from reference TRBV25-1 and TRBJ1-3): EADIYQTPRYLVIGTGKKITLECSQTMGHDKMYWYQQDPGMELHLIHYSYGVNSTEKGDLSSESTVSRIRTEHFPLTLESARPSHTSQYLCASSAGGNTIYFGEGSWLTVV.

V is TRBV6-1 and J is TRBJ1-1; perhaps TRBD1 as D (6 bases). This CDR3 is 14 amino acids long. The V end lost 6 bases, the J end lost 1 base, and 12 bases lay between the germline ends. The germline CDR1 and CDR2 sequences are MNHNS and SASEGT. The DNA of the CDR3 is TGTGCCAGCAGCTTTTTGACAGGGAACACTGAAGCTTTCTTT. It codes for CASSFLTGNTEAFF.

The chain employs TRBV11-2 and TRBJ2-2; D uncertain. V dropped 2 bases and J dropped 3 bases, with 10 bases sitting between them. Per germline, CDR1 SGHAT and CDR2 FQNNGV. The CDR3 loop spans 15 amino acids. The CDR3 DNA is TGTGCCAGCAGCTTAAACTCAGGATACACCGGGGAGCTGTTTTTT. It translates to CASSLNSGYTGELFF.

This clone was recorded a few times. The V call is TRBV6-1, the J call TRBJ1-5, with 11 bases that match TRBD1. The ends lost 10 bases at V and 6 bases at J; junction bases unmatched: 5. CDR3 length equals 13 residues. Germline V gives CDR1 MNHNS, CDR2 SASEGT. This CDR3 reads CAIGQGASQPQHF. The CDR3 bases are TGTGCCATCGGACAGGGGGCGAGTCAGCCCCAGCATTTT.

This clone was counted a few times. The chain couples TRBV5-4 to TRBJ2-3, with 10 nucleotides matching TRBD2. This CDR3 has 17 residues. Looked up from germline, CDR1 is SGHNT and CDR2 is YYREEE (reference sequence). With 3 bases clipped from V and 1 base from J, the junction kept 8 bases outside the gene matches. The CDR3 protein is CASSWGSGGSGTDTQYF. The CDR3 coding sequence is TGTGCCAGCAGCTGGGGTAGCGGGGGGTCCGGCACAGATACGCAGTATTTT.

The table lists this clone with a few counts. The rearrangement links TRBV29-1 to TRBJ2-1, with TRBD2 matching over 8 bases. Germline CDR1 is SQVTM and CDR2 is ANQGSEA. The CDR3 length is 16 residues. Losses at the gene ends were 6 bases for V and 0 bases for J; bases not matched to a gene: 10. The CDR3 loop reads CSVHSTSGRSYNEQFF. The CDR3 DNA reads as TGCAGCGTACACAGCACTAGCGGCCGCTCCTACAATGAGCAGTTCTTC.

This chain uses TRBV4-2 with TRBJ1-2; TRBD1 matches at 10 bases. Losses at the gene ends were 5 bases for V and 8 bases for J; bases not matched to a gene: 14. Germline-derived CDR1 and CDR2 are LGHNA and YNFKEQ. This CDR3 has 16 residues. Here the CDR3 reads CASSLPWTGGRWGYTF. The DNA of the CDR3 is TGTGCCAGCAGCTTGCCCTGGACAGGGGGGAGGTGGGGCTACACCTTC.

The gene calls are TRBV6-6 and TRBJ2-3; 11 bases align to TRBD2. V was clipped by 10 bases and J by 4 bases; unmatched bases: 7. The germline V gene has CDR1 MNHNY and CDR2 SVGAGI (reference sequence). The CDR3 runs 14 residues. The CDR3 DNA reads as TGTGCCAAAACTAGCGGGGGCTCTGCAGATACGCAGTATTTT. Encoded protein: CAKTSGGSADTQYF.